This is a list of T cell receptor beta chains from one sample in a study of CD8 T cells in ankylosing spondylitis. TCRdb re-called the 5' RACE reads with MiXCR, one entry per CDR3 protein. The table records around 330,000 distinct CDR3 sequences, more than 9% of them present only once. Sequenced material: blood, either unsorted or a sorted T cell fraction (not recorded which). The receptors derive from a female donor with ankylosing spondylitis or in good health (not recorded which). The CDR3 runs from the conserved cysteine through the conserved F or W. D genes are given only for firm matches. Clone size, where shown, is once, few, many, or a class for clones that have expanded.

CDR3nt: TGTGCCAGCAGACAGACCACTCAAACAGGACAGGGGGTGATTGAGCAGTTCTTC
CDR3aa: CASRQTTQTGQGVIEQFF
abundance: few
d_gene: TRBD1
v_gene: TRBV25-1
j_gene: TRBJ2-1
len: 18

CDR3nt: TGCAGTGCTAGTTTGCTCCGACAGGGAAAAAGCCAAGAGACCCAGTACTTC
CDR3aa: CSASLLRQGKSQETQYF
abundance: many
d_gene: TRBD1
v_gene: TRBV20-1
j_gene: TRBJ2-5
len: 17

CDR3nt: TGTGCCAGCAGCACCATCGCTTTTAACTACGAGCAGTACTTC
CDR3aa: CASSTIAFNYEQYF
abundance: few
d_gene: -
v_gene: TRBV7-8
j_gene: TRBJ2-7
len: 14

CDR3nt: TGTGCCAGCAGTGGAGACAGCTATAGCAATCAGCCCCAGCATTTT
CDR3aa: CASSGDSYSNQPQHF
abundance: many
d_gene: -
v_gene: TRBV12-3/TRBV12-4
j_gene: TRBJ1-5
len: 15

CDR3nt: TGCGCCAGCAGCTTAGGACAGGGCGGGCAGTTCTTC
CDR3aa: CASSLGQGGQFF
abundance: many
d_gene: TRBD1
v_gene: TRBV5-1
j_gene: TRBJ2-1
len: 12

CDR3nt: TGCGCCAGCAGCTACGATTCTGCGGGAGCGGCAGATACGCAGTATTTT
CDR3aa: CASSYDSAGAADTQYF
abundance: many
d_gene: TRBD2
v_gene: TRBV5-1
j_gene: TRBJ2-3
len: 16

CDR3nt: TGTGCCACCGACACCTATGGCTACACCTTC
CDR3aa: CATDTYGYTF
abundance: -
d_gene: -
v_gene: TRBV12-3/TRBV12-4
j_gene: TRBJ1-2
len: 10

CDR3nt: TGCAGTGCTAGAATACTAGCGGGAGAGCAGTATTTT
CDR3aa: CSARILAGEQYF
abundance: many
d_gene: TRBD2
v_gene: TRBV20-1
j_gene: TRBJ2-3
len: 12

CDR3nt: TGCGCCAGCAGCTTGACAGGGGGCGAAGCTTTCTTT
CDR3aa: CASSLTGGEAFF
abundance: many
d_gene: TRBD1
v_gene: TRBV5-1
j_gene: TRBJ1-1
len: 12

CDR3nt: TGCAGTGCTAGAAACCGGGGGGGCCCGGACACCGGGGAGCTGTTTTTT
CDR3aa: CSARNRGGPDTGELFF
abundance: many
d_gene: TRBD2
v_gene: TRBV20-1
j_gene: TRBJ2-2
len: 16